These 2 T cell receptor beta chains came from one sample sequenced in a study of cytomegalovirus exposure and HLA in healthy donors. PCR employed 60 Vbeta and 13 Jbeta primers. The table came from immunoSEQ multiplex PCR; TCRdb's copy has only in-frame clones and leaves some out. This repertoire shows over 55,000 clones, roughly 80% found once; its top ten account for around 1.7%. Sequencing was done on a sample of PBMCs. The receptors here all came from a man in his forties in good health and CMV-seronegative.

The chain links TRBV6-6 to TRBJ1-2, with D tentatively TRBD1 (5 bases). This CDR3 contains 13 residues. Trimming removed 7 bases at V and 6 bases at J, with 15 bases between. CDR1 MNHNY and CDR2 SVGAGI come from the germline V gene (reference sequence). CDR3 nucleotides: TGTGCCAGCACCCTAGGGGCAGTGGATGGCTACACCTTC. Protein sequence: CASTLGAVDGYTF.

The CDR3 here is CAWSTGRQGGYEQYF. CDR3 bases: TGTGCCTGGAGTACCGGACGACAGGGTGGCTACGAGCAGTACTTC. The chain carries TRBV30 and TRBJ2-7; 7 nucleotides agree with TRBD1. CDR3 length: 15 residues. Germline CDR1 reads GTSNPN; CDR2 reads SVGIG (reference sequence). J gave up 3 bases and V 2 bases, and 10 bases lay outside the gene matches.